These 27 T cell receptor beta chains originate from one sample sequenced in a study of blood T cells in healthy people across ages. For the second PCR, which ran for roughly 6 to 11 cycles, a sample-barcoded 5' primer and a J-beta primer mix were used. TCRdb ran MiXCR on the 5' RACE reads and lists one entry per CDR3 protein. The repertoire holds over 1.5 million distinct CDR3 sequences, about 49% seen once, with less than 2.5% in the top ten. Material: blood. The receptors derive from a woman aged 40 to 49 in good health.

There are a few counts of this clonotype. The chain joins TRBV29-1 to TRBJ2-5, with TRBD2 identical over 15 bases. Losses at the gene ends were 6 bases for V and 5 bases for J; bases not matched to a gene: 10. The germline CDR1 and CDR2 sequences are SQVTM and ANQGSEA. The CDR3 is made up of 16 amino acids. The CDR3 loop is CSVTGLAGGLGETQYF. Written as DNA, the CDR3 is TGCAGCGTGACCGGACTAGCGGGGGGGCTTGGTGAGACCCAGTACTTC.

The chain employs TRBV7-8 and TRBJ2-3; no clear D gene. The CDR3 covers 16 residues. Germline V gives CDR1 SGHVS, CDR2 FQNEAQ. V lost 1 base to trimming and J lost 2 bases, with 13 bases between them. The CDR3 bases are TGTGCCAGCAGCTTAGAGGGTAGGGCTAACACAGATACGCAGTATTTT. It yields the protein CASSLEGRANTDTQYF.

The V and J genes are TRBV7-9 and TRBJ1-5; tentatively, D is TRBD1 (5 bases). Trimming removed 3 bases from V and 4 bases from J, with 16 bases in between. The germline CDR1 and CDR2 sequences are SEHNR and FQNEAQ (reference sequence). This CDR3 has 16 residues. This chain's CDR3 is CASSFSGRGENQPQHF. The CDR3 DNA reads as TGTGCCAGCAGCTTCTCCGGACGAGGGGAAAATCAGCCCCAGCATTTT. The full variable domain, its missing parts supplied by reference TRBV7-9 and TRBJ1-5, is DTGVSQNPRHKITKRGQNVTFRCDPISEHNRLYWYRQTLGQGPEFLTYFQNEAQLEKSRLLSDRFSAERPKGSFSTLEIQRTEQGDSAMYLCASSFSGRGENQPQHFGDGTRLSIL.

This sequence joins TRBV13 and TRBJ1-2; D unclear. The CDR3 sequence is 16 residues long. The germline V gene encodes CDR1 PRHDT and CDR2 FYEKMQ (reference sequence). With 8 bases removed from V and 4 bases from J, the gap between germline ends came to 23 bases. The CDR3 DNA is TGTGCCAGCCGCCTCGGTCAGGAGTCATATCTCTATGGCTACACCTTC. It specifies CASRLGQESYLYGYTF.

This clonotype was counted once. The rearrangement joins TRBV28 to TRBJ2-1; TRBD2 matches 13 bases. The V gene's germline CDR1 is MDHEN and CDR2 SYDVKM. This CDR3 has 21 amino acids. The V segment lost 6 bases and the J segment 0 bases; nucleotides outside the gene matches: 17. In nucleotides, the CDR3 is TGTGCCAGCAGCTTCCCCCGGACTAGCGGGGGTCCTTCTAGCTCCTACAATGAGCAGTTCTTC. It yields the protein CASSFPRTSGGPSSSYNEQFF.

The chain's CDR3 is CAISGTVQTSESYNEQFF. CDR3 DNA: TGTGCCATCAGTGGGACCGTTCAGACTAGCGAGTCCTACAATGAGCAGTTCTTC. The chain employs TRBV10-3 and TRBJ2-1, with 8 nucleotides matching TRBD2. This CDR3 spans 18 amino acids. V was pared by 4 bases and J by 1 base, with 12 bases of the junction left unmatched. Germline V lookup: CDR1 ENHRY, CDR2 SYGVKD.

The chain is built from TRBV7-8 and TRBJ2-1; D gene uncertain. V was shortened by 4 bases and J by 13 bases, with 23 bases between the two germline ends. CDR3 size: 15 residues. Germline CDR1 SGHVS, CDR2 FQNEAQ. CDR3 DNA: TGTGCCAGCAGCTCACGGCCTTCCCCGGAAGAGACCCAGTTCTTC. Its protein product is CASSSRPSPEETQFF.

V and J are TRBV4-1 and TRBJ2-7, with unresolved D. Germline CDR1 MGHRA, CDR2 YSYEKL. Trimming took 0 bases from V and 3 from J, leaving 18 bases between them. CDR3 length: 17 amino acids. CDR3 DNA: TGCGCCAGCAGCCAAGAGGTTACGGGCCTGGTTAGCTACGAGCAGTACTTC. It encodes CASSQEVTGLVSYEQYF.

The chain joins TRBV6-6 to TRBJ2-5, with D perhaps TRBD2 (5 bases). V was shortened by 6 bases and J by 11 bases, with 16 bases between the two germline ends. The V gene's germline CDR1 is MNHNY and CDR2 SVGAGI (reference sequence). The CDR3 is 12 residues long. CDR3 amino acids: CASSLTAWEQYF. The CDR3 nucleotides read TGTGCCAGCAGCCTGACGGCGTGGGAGCAGTACTTC.

The chain carries TRBV13 and TRBJ2-1; 7 bases match TRBD1. The CDR3 is 13 residues long. The V gene end was trimmed by 10 bases and the J gene end by 13 bases; junction bases not matched to a gene: 16. Germline-derived CDR1 and CDR2 are PRHDT and FYEKMQ (reference sequence). The chain's CDR3 is CATLGDRGVRQFF. The CDR3 bases are TGTGCCACCCTTGGGGACAGAGGGGTTCGTCAGTTCTTC.

This clonotype was counted between two and nine times. The chain combines TRBV11-2 with TRBJ2-7; a weak D match, TRBD2 (6 bases). The J call could be wrong; TRBJ2-5 is a better fit for the DNA end. Per germline, CDR1 SGHAT and CDR2 FQNNGV. CDR3 length: 17 amino acids. The CDR3 DNA follows: TGTGCCAGCAGCTCGTCTTTCGGCGGGGAGCTCCGAGAGACCCAGTACTTC. It specifies CASSSSFGGELRETQYF.

This clonotype was counted a few times. V and J are TRBV20-1 and TRBJ2-1; D is ambiguous. Trimming stripped 6 bases from V and 2 bases from J, with 20 bases between. The CDR3 covers 16 residues. Per germline, CDR1 DFQATT and CDR2 SNEGSKA (reference sequence). CDR3 bases: TGCAGTGCCGGCGGAGTAGCCAACCTTCCCTACAATGAGCAGTTCTTC. Translation: CSAGGVANLPYNEQFF.

This clonotype occurred once. The rearrangement uses TRBV6-5 and TRBJ1-5; no clear D gene. Germline V lookup: CDR1 MNHEY, CDR2 SVGAGI. The V gene lost 6 bases and the J gene lost 4 bases, with 13 bases spanning the gap. This CDR3 contains 14 residues. This CDR3 is CASSPWGDNQPQHF. The CDR3 DNA sequence: TGTGCCAGCAGCCCTTGGGGTGATAATCAGCCCCAGCATTTT.

There are many counts of this clonotype. Relative to the germline gene, one junction end is altered; a read error may explain this. For the CDR3, the DNA is TGTGCCAGCAGCACCGGGACAGCTCAAGAGACCCAGTACTTC. This codes for CASSTGTAQETQYF. The chain carries TRBV5-1 and TRBJ2-5; 7 bases are shared with TRBD1. The CDR3 loop spans 14 amino acids. The germline V gene encodes CDR1 SGHRS and CDR2 YFSETQ.

The chain is built from TRBV24-1 and TRBJ2-1, with TRBD2 matching over 12 bases. From germline, CDR1 is KGHDR and CDR2 SFDVKD. This CDR3 comprises 15 residues. J gave up 8 bases and V 3 bases, and 4 bases lay outside the gene matches. The CDR3 here is CATSDLAGGLYEQFF. The CDR3 DNA sequence: TGTGCCACCAGTGATCTAGCGGGGGGGCTCTATGAGCAGTTCTTC.

This clonotype was detected only a few times. The chain recombines TRBV5-6 with TRBJ2-7, with 9 bases lining up with TRBD1. After removal of 6 bases from V and 0 bases from J, the junction contained 7 bases not matched to a gene. Germline V gene lookup returns CDR1 SGHDT and CDR2 YYEEEE. The CDR3 consists of 15 residues. The CDR3 coding sequence is TGTGCCAGCACCTTCTTGACAGGGGGCTCCTACGAGCAGTACTTC. Its protein is CASTFLTGGSYEQYF.

CDR3 in DNA: TGTGCCAGCAGCCGGGCCGGAGGGGCTAGGTCTAATGAAAAACTGTTTTTT. It encodes CASSRAGGARSNEKLFF. J is TRBJ1-4 and V is TRBV28; the D gene is possibly TRBD1 (5 bases). Germline assignment: CDR1 MDHEN and CDR2 SYDVKM. The CDR3 runs to 17 residues. Trimming pared 6 bases from V and 3 bases from J, leaving 20 bases between.

Here the CDR3 DNA reads TGTGCCAGCATCCTTGGCGCAGGGTCGGATGGCTACACCTTC. Encoded protein: CASILGAGSDGYTF. This chain links TRBV5-6 with TRBJ1-2; possible D gene TRBD1, 5 bases. V dropped 6 bases and J dropped 6 bases, with 18 bases sitting between them. There are 14 residues in the CDR3. Germline V gene lookup returns CDR1 SGHDT and CDR2 YYEEEE.

In this sample, this clonotype turned up a few times. V and J are TRBV15 and TRBJ2-4, with D perhaps TRBD1 (6 bases). This CDR3 is 14 amino acids long. Germline CDR1 reads LNHNV; CDR2 reads YYDKDF (reference sequence). V dropped 3 bases and J dropped 4 bases, with 10 bases sitting between them. The CDR3 spells CATSSLGQKNIQYF. CDR3 DNA: TGTGCCACCAGCAGTCTTGGACAGAAAAACATTCAGTACTTC.

This clonotype was observed a handful of times. This chain connects TRBV29-1 to TRBJ2-5; D perhaps matches TRBD2 (5 bases). CDR3 size: 12 residues. V was pared by 7 bases and J by 5 bases, with 14 bases between. CDR1 is SQVTM and CDR2 is ANQGSEA in the germline V gene. The CDR3 DNA reads TGCAGCGGACGAGGGCGTGGGGAGACCCAGTACTTC. This gives the protein CSGRGRGETQYF.

The V call is TRBV7-8, the J call TRBJ2-1, with TRBD2 matching 13 bases. CDR1 and CDR2 (germline): SGHVS, FQNEAQ. The CDR3 runs 17 residues. J gave up 7 bases and V 6 bases, and 12 bases lay outside the gene matches. The CDR3 region has the DNA TGTGCCAGCAGTTCGGAACCGGGACTAGCGGGGTGGAATGAGCAGTTCTTC. Translating gives CASSSEPGLAGWNEQFF.

The table lists this clonotype with a few counts. The V call is TRBV4-3, the J call TRBJ1-2; D not certain. Germline V CDR1 and CDR2: LGHNA, YSLEER. The V gene lost 0 bases and the J gene lost 8 bases, with 13 bases spanning the gap. This CDR3 comprises 14 residues. CDR3 bases: TGCGCCAGCAGCCAAGATAGACCTCCCGGGGGCTACACCTTC. This encodes CASSQDRPPGGYTF.

This clonotype was found a few times. The rearrangement links TRBV7-9 to TRBJ2-5; TRBD1 or TRBD2 may be the D gene (5 bases each). Germline CDR1 reads SEHNR; CDR2 reads FQNEAQ (reference sequence). This CDR3 comprises 13 residues. V was pared by 5 bases and J by 11 bases, with 18 bases between. This CDR3 is CASSLPGVGEQYF. In nucleotides, the CDR3 is TGTGCCAGCAGCCTCCCCGGGGTGGGGGAGCAGTACTTC.

The rearrangement links TRBV27 to TRBJ2-6, with 7 nucleotides matching TRBD1. In germline, CDR1 is MNHEY, CDR2 SMNVEV (reference sequence). After removal of 3 bases from V and 0 bases from J, the junction contained 5 bases not matched to a gene. The CDR3 covers 17 residues. The CDR3 DNA follows: TGTGCCAGCAGTTTCCTGGGACAGAGCTCTGGGGCCAACGTCCTGACTTTC. It yields the protein CASSFLGQSSGANVLTF. Drawing the rest from reference TRBV27 and TRBJ2-6, the complete variable domain is EAQVTQNPRYLITVTGKKLTVTCSQNMNHEYMSWYRQDPGLGLRQIYYSMNVEVTDKGDVPEGYKVSRKEKRNFPLILESPSPNQTSLYFCASSFLGQSSGANVLTFGAGSRLTVL.

This clonotype was observed a few times. This chain links TRBV20-1 with TRBJ2-3; the D is unclear. This CDR3 comprises 14 residues. V lost 6 bases to trimming and J lost 2 bases, with 15 bases between them. Germline lookup yields CDR1 DFQATT and CDR2 SNEGSKA (reference sequence). CDR3 protein: CSATPGRNTDTQYF. The CDR3 DNA follows: TGCAGTGCCACCCCTGGACGGAACACAGATACGCAGTATTTT.

This clonotype was seen only a few times. The chain links TRBV21-1 to TRBJ2-7; whether TRBD1, the table's D call, matches the DNA was not checked. TRBV21-1 is a pseudogene segment. The CDR3 length is 17 residues. The CDR3 loop reads CASSKVNDRVMSCEQYF. The CDR3 nucleotides are TGTGCCAGCAGCAAAGTAAACGACAGGGTAATGTCTTGCGAGCAGTACTTC.

The V call is TRBV28, the J call TRBJ2-4; D possibly matches TRBD1 or TRBD2 (7 bases each). The closer fit of TRBJ2-7 to the DNA end suggests the J call may be wrong. Per the germline V gene, CDR1 is MDHEN and CDR2 is SYDVKM. There are 14 residues in the CDR3. Written as DNA, the CDR3 is TGTGCCAGCCAGGGGGGGAGGAGGGGCTACGAGCAGTACTTC. It encodes CASQGGRRGYEQYF.